Below, 3 T cell receptor beta chains from the same sample are listed, as sequenced in a study of cytotoxic CD8 clonotypes in ibrutinib-treated CLL. Libraries were prepared by immunoSEQ multiplex PCR; TCRdb keeps only in-frame clonotypes and omits some of them. The sample gives 150,000 to 200,000 clones, about 88% of which show up once; around 3% is in the top ten. The specimen was PBMCs, collected at disease progression, from a patient treated with ibrutinib. The receptors come from a human donor with chronic lymphocytic leukemia.

This chain connects TRBV6-1 to TRBJ2-5, with a weak D call TRBD1 (5 bases). The CDR3 has 17 amino acids. Trimming removed 4 bases at V and 3 bases at J, with 21 bases between. Germline V gene data show CDR1 as MNHNS and CDR2 as SASEGT. The CDR3 nucleotides read TGTGCCAGCAGTGGTTGGTTGTGGACATTGAGGAAAGAGACCCAGTACTTC. Encoded protein: CASSGWLWTLRKETQYF.

The V gene is TRBV5-1, the J gene TRBJ2-5, with D possibly matching TRBD1 (6 bases). The germline V and J ends were trimmed by 3 bases and 0 bases, with 9 bases remaining between them. The CDR3 has 14 amino acids. Germline V gene sequence: CDR1 SGHRS, CDR2 YFSETQ. The CDR3, as DNA: TGCGCCAGCAGCTCACAGGGAAACCAAGAGACCCAGTACTTC. Residues: CASSSQGNQETQYF.

CDR3 sequence: CASSSLPGMVETQYF. The CDR3 nucleotides read TGCGCCAGCAGCTCCCTTCCAGGGATGGTAGAGACCCAGTACTTC. The V gene is TRBV5-1, the J gene TRBJ2-5; a weak D match, TRBD1 (5 bases). The CDR3 spans 15 residues. The germline CDR1 and CDR2 sequences are SGHRS and YFSETQ. Trimming took off 3 bases at V and 4 bases at J, with 16 bases between the two ends.